The rows below give T cell receptor beta chains drawn from one sample of a study of blood T cell repertoires in COVID-19. The repertoire was sequenced with immunoSEQ multiplex PCR; TCRdb's copy has only in-frame clones and lacks some. The data show approximately 200,000 clones, 80% to 85% seen once. Sequencing input: peripheral blood. The receptors shown here come from a woman aged 25 to 39 who had recovered from COVID-19. Each CDR3 is given with its conserved first and last residue. A D gene is named only where the DNA matches it firmly. Clone size, where shown, is once, few, many, or a class for clones that have expanded.

TRBD1,.,TRBV5-8,TRBJ1-2,TGTGCCAGCAGCCCAGGGGGCCGCGTCTATGGCTACACCTTC,CASSPGGRVYGYTF
TRBD1,.,TRBV19,TRBJ2-2,TGTGCCAGTAGGCAGGGGGCATCTAACACCGGGGAGCTGTTTTTT,CASRQGASNTGELFF
.,.,TRBV10-2,TRBJ2-3,TGCGCCAGCAGCCGACTGGTAGATACGCAGTATTTT,CASSRLVDTQYF
TRBD1,.,TRBV7-2,TRBJ2-5,TGTGCCAGCAGCTTTAAGGGGGCGCGTGAGACCCAGTACTTC,CASSFKGARETQYF
TRBD2,.,TRBV14,TRBJ2-1,TGTGCCAGCAGCCAAGATTTTGGACTAGCGGGAGTAGGAGCCAATGAGCAGTTCTTC,CASSQDFGLAGVGANEQFF
.,.,TRBV7-9,TRBJ1-2,TGTGCCAGCAGCTTTGGCTCTGGGGGGGCTTATGGCTACACCTTC,CASSFGSGGAYGYTF
.,few,TRBV6-5,TRBJ1-5,TGTGCCAGCAGGTGGAGGAGACAAAATCAGCCCCAGCATTTT,CASRWRRQNQPQHF
TRBD2,.,TRBV27,TRBJ2-2,TGTGCCAGCAGTTTAGAACCAGCGGGAGTCTATAGGGGGGAGCTGTTTTTT,CASSLEPAGVYRGELFF
TRBD1,.,TRBV18,TRBJ2-1,TGTGCCAGCGCAGCCGGGACAGGGTTCAACAATGAGCAGTTCTTC,CASAAGTGFNNEQFF
.,.,TRBV12-3/TRBV12-4,TRBJ1-3,TGTGCCAGCAGTCCTGTTGGAAACACCATATATTTT,CASSPVGNTIYF